The rows below give T cell receptor beta chains drawn from one sample of a study of cytomegalovirus exposure and HLA in healthy donors. TCRdb's table, derived via immunoSEQ multiplex PCR, lists solely in-frame clones and lacks some. Of around 50,000 clones in the sample, roughly 80% were seen once. Sequencing was carried out using PBMCs. These receptors came from a man under 40 in good health and CMV-seropositive. Both conserved end residues are part of each CDR3. A D gene is named only where the DNA matches it firmly. Size tells how often a clone was seen (once, few, many) or the class of an expanded clone, and some rows leave it out.

v_gene	abundance	len	j_gene	d_gene	CDR3nt	CDR3aa
TRBV6-6	NA	15	TRBJ2-2	NA	TGTGCCACCCTCCGACACTTACAGAACACCGGGGAGCTGTTTTTT	CATLRHLQNTGELFF
TRBV5-1	NA	15	TRBJ2-5	TRBD1	TGCGCCAGCAGCTCGAGGACAGGGATGGGAGAGACCCAGTACTTC	CASSSRTGMGETQYF
TRBV7-9	NA	12	TRBJ1-2	NA	TGTGCCAGCAGCCCCCTAGTCTATGGCTACACCTTC	CASSPLVYGYTF
TRBV7-3	few	13	TRBJ1-1	NA	TGTGCCAGCAGCTTAAGTGAGTACACTGAAGCTTTCTTT	CASSLSEYTEAFF
TRBV18	NA	16	TRBJ2-7	TRBD2	TGTGCCAGCTCCACTTCCGGACTAGCGGGGGGGTACGAGCAGTACTTC	CASSTSGLAGGYEQYF
TRBV6-5	NA	13	TRBJ1-2	NA	TGTGCCAGCAGTTACCCCTCGGGGAACGGCTACACCTTC	CASSYPSGNGYTF
TRBV5-1	NA	13	TRBJ1-6	NA	TGCGCCAGCAGCTTGGCCATTAATTCACCCCTCCACTTT	CASSLAINSPLHF
TRBV7-9	NA	15	TRBJ1-5	NA	TGTGCCAGCAGCCGGAATCAGGGTCAAGGGCAGCCCCAGCATTTT	CASSRNQGQGQPQHF
TRBV27	NA	16	TRBJ2-3	TRBD1	TGTGCCAGCAGTTTATCTAGGGCAGGGGGCGGGGATACGCAGTATTTT	CASSLSRAGGGDTQYF
TRBV28	NA	14	TRBJ2-1	NA	TGTGCCAGCAGTTCCCCGGGAGGGGGCGATGAGCAGTTCTTC	CASSSPGGGDEQFF
TRBV29-1	NA	12	TRBJ1-2	NA	TGCAGCGTTTCCGGACTTAACTATGGCTACACCTTC	CSVSGLNYGYTF
TRBV7-9	NA	14	TRBJ2-7	NA	TGTGCCAGCAGCTCCCGGGACATCTCCTACGAGCAGTACTTC	CASSSRDISYEQYF
TRBV30	NA	13	TRBJ2-1	NA	TGTGCCTGGAGTGTATTCGGTCTCGATGAGCAGTTCTTC	CAWSVFGLDEQFF
TRBV11-2	NA	15	TRBJ1-5	TRBD1	TGTGCCAGCAGCTTAGGACAGGGTGACAATCAGCCCCAGCATTTT	CASSLGQGDNQPQHF
TRBV11-3	NA	16	TRBJ2-1	TRBD1	TGTGCCAGCAGCTTTGAGTCCCAGGGGGTAGGGGGTGAGCAGTTCTTC	CASSFESQGVGGEQFF
TRBV11-3	NA	15	TRBJ1-1	NA	TGTGCCAGCAGCCTCGCGGGGAGTTTGAACACTGAAGCTTTCTTT	CASSLAGSLNTEAFF
TRBV19	NA	15	TRBJ2-7	NA	TGTGCCAGTAACGTCGGTCGGGGATCCTTGTACGAGCAGTACTTC	CASNVGRGSLYEQYF
TRBV5-8	medium-sized	16	TRBJ1-4	NA	TGTGCCAGCAGCGCTACAAACAGCGGACCTAATGAAAAACTGTTTTTT	CASSATNSGPNEKLFF
TRBV11-2	NA	13	TRBJ1-2	TRBD1	TGTGCCAGCAGAACGGGGACAGCATATGGCTACACCTTC	CASRTGTAYGYTF
TRBV6-1	NA	16	TRBJ2-5	NA	TGTGCCAGCAGTGACCTCCTAGCTACGGCGGGAGAGACCCAGTACTTC	CASSDLLATAGETQYF
TRBV7-7	once	13	TRBJ1-5	NA	TGTGCCAGCAGCTTAAGCCCCAATCAGCCCCAGCATTTT	CASSLSPNQPQHF
TRBV29-1	NA	13	TRBJ1-2	TRBD1	TGCAGCGTGGGGGACAGGGGCGACTATGGCTACACCTTC	CSVGDRGDYGYTF
TRBV7-9	NA	15	TRBJ2-1	TRBD2	TGTGCCAGCAGCTTTACAAGCGGGGGGTGGAATGAGCAGTTCTTC	CASSFTSGGWNEQFF
TRBV7-2	NA	12	TRBJ2-7	NA	TGTGCCAGCAGCACCTATTCCTACGAGCAGTACTTC	CASSTYSYEQYF
TRBV5-1	NA	15	TRBJ2-2	TRBD1	TGCGCCAGCAGCGCCTGGGACAGCTACACCGGGGAGCTGTTTTTT	CASSAWDSYTGELFF
TRBV10-3	NA	13	TRBJ2-7	TRBD2	TGTGCCATCAGTGAGCGGGGGGGTTACGAGCAGTACTTC	CAISERGGYEQYF
TRBV2	NA	12	TRBJ2-3	TRBD1	TGTGCCAGCAGGGGACAGGGCGGTACGCAGTATTTT	CASRGQGGTQYF
TRBV28	NA	16	TRBJ1-6	NA	TGTGCCAGCAGCCCTATGGGCTGGGTTCGTGGATCACCCCTCCACTTT	CASSPMGWVRGSPLHF
TRBV2	NA	13	TRBJ2-7	TRBD2	TGTGCCAGCGTAGCGGGGGCGGCCTACGAGCAGTACTTC	CASVAGAAYEQYF
TRBV28	NA	16	TRBJ2-5	TRBD2	TGTGCCAGCAGTCCCGGGACTAGCGGGGGATTGGAGACCCAGTACTTC	CASSPGTSGGLETQYF
TRBV7-8	NA	15	TRBJ1-5	NA	TGTGCCAGCAGCTTAGGAAGCGTTAGCAATCAGCCCCAGCATTTT	CASSLGSVSNQPQHF
TRBV7-3	NA	11	TRBJ2-7	NA	TGTGCCAGCAGCTTCAGCGCGGAGCAGTACTTC	CASSFSAEQYF
TRBV27	NA	13	TRBJ2-2	NA	TGTGCCAGCAGTTTGACTGATTCCGGGGAGCTGTTTTTT	CASSLTDSGELFF
TRBV10-3	few	14	TRBJ2-1	NA	TGTGCCATCAGTGAGTCAGACAACTACAATGAGCAGTTCTTC	CAISESDNYNEQFF
TRBV6-5	NA	13	TRBJ2-7	NA	TGTGCCAGCACCCCCCACGGTATCCACGAGCAGTACTTC	CASTPHGIHEQYF